The 7 T cell receptor beta chains given below trace back to one sample, sequenced in a study of shared clonotypes between healthy human individuals (dated by TCRdb to the early 2020s). Library preparation was by the immunoSEQ multiplex PCR assay. TCRdb carries this immuneACCESS record with in-frame sequences only. Its versions omit some clonotypes, under half of them owing to an unresolved V gene in the studies checked, with the rest unexplained. This sample lists about 380,000 clones; about 96% were detected once. The top ten clones comprise about 0.32% of the sample. The sample consisted of memory CD8+ T cells sorted from blood. Reading the label with the study, this specimen's cell subset or site is: CD45RO+ cells pooled with CCR7-negative TemRA cells. The receptors come from a man aged 25 to 40 in good health.

This clone was observed once. The chain links TRBV5-1 to TRBJ2-1; 9 positions match TRBD1. Trimming took 7 bases from V and 4 from J; bases not matched to a gene: 6. This CDR3 has 14 residues. Germline V gene lookup returns CDR1 SGHRS and CDR2 YFSETQ. The CDR3 bases are TGCGCCAGCGGGACCGGGACAGGGTACAATGAGCAGTTCTTC. This gives the protein CASGTGTGYNEQFF.

The V and J genes are TRBV6-5 and TRBJ1-4; 9 bases agree with TRBD1. CDR3 length: 15 amino acids. CDR1 and CDR2 from the germline V gene are MNHEY and SVGAGI. V was pared by 0 bases and J by 8 bases, with 4 bases of the junction left unmatched. CDR3 coding DNA: TGTGCCAGCAGTTACTCCGGGACAGGGCGGGAAAAACTGTTTTTT. Amino acid sequence: CASSYSGTGREKLFF.

The chain uses TRBV5-1 and TRBJ1-1; the match to TRBD1 covers 9 bases. Trimming at V came to 6 bases and at J to 5 bases, leaving 8 bases not matched to a gene. Germline V CDR1 and CDR2: SGHRS, YFSETQ. The CDR3 contains 14 residues. DNA for the CDR3: TGCGCCAGCACGGAACAGGGGGCGAGGACTGAAGCTTTCTTT. It encodes CASTEQGARTEAFF.

V and J are TRBV6-1 and TRBJ2-7; perhaps TRBD2 as D (6 bases). The CDR3 is made up of 15 amino acids. Germline values: CDR1 MNHNS, CDR2 SASEGT. The V gene lost 4 bases and the J gene lost 7 bases, with 20 bases spanning the gap. The CDR3 sequence: CASSAVGTRGWEQYF. The CDR3 bases are TGTGCCAGCAGTGCCGTAGGGACTCGCGGATGGGAGCAGTACTTC.

The V and J genes are TRBV2 and TRBJ2-1, with D possibly called TRBD1 or TRBD2 (6 bases each). This CDR3 has 15 amino acids. Germline V gives CDR1 SNHLY, CDR2 FYNNEI. Deletions cut 4 bases from V and 5 bases from J, with 15 bases between. CDR3 protein: CASSAFQGGHNEQFF. CDR3 bases: TGTGCCAGCAGTGCCTTCCAAGGGGGGCACAATGAGCAGTTCTTC.

The gene calls are TRBV7-9 and TRBJ2-1, with TRBD2 matching 8 bases. This CDR3 is built from 16 residues. V lost 3 bases and J lost 4; bases outside the gene matches: 8. CDR1 SEHNR and CDR2 FQNEAQ come from the germline V gene (reference sequence). The CDR3 sequence is CASSFHFTSGYNEQFF. In DNA form, the CDR3 reads TGTGCCAGCAGCTTTCACTTCACTAGCGGATACAATGAGCAGTTCTTC.

The V and J genes are TRBV28 and TRBJ2-7; D may match TRBD1 or TRBD2 (6 bases each). Germline V gene data show CDR1 as MDHEN and CDR2 as SYDVKM. The CDR3 loop spans 15 amino acids. With 6 bases removed from V and 0 bases from J, the gap between germline ends came to 15 bases. The CDR3 DNA sequence: TGTGCCAGCAGGAAAGGGGGGCATGTCTCCTACGAGCAGTACTTC. Protein product: CASRKGGHVSYEQYF.